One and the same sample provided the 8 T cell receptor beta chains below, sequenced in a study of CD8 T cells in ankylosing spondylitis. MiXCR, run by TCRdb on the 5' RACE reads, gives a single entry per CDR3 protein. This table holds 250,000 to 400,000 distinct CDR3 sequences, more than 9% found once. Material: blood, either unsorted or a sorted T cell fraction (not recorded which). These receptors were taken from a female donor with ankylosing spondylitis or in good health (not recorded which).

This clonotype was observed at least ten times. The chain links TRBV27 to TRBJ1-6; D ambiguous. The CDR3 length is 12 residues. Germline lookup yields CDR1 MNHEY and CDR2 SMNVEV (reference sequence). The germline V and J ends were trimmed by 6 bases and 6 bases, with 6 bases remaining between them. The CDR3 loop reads CASSPTNSPLHF. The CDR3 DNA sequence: TGTGCCAGCAGCCCCACTAATTCACCCCTCCACTTT.

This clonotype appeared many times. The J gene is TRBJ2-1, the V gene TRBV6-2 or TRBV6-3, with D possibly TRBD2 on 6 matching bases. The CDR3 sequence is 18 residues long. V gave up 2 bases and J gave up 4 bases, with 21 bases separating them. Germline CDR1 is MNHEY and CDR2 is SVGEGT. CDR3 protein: CASSYPGWIGGTYNEQFF. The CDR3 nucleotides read TGTGCCAGCAGTTACCCTGGATGGATCGGCGGGACTTACAATGAGCAGTTCTTC.

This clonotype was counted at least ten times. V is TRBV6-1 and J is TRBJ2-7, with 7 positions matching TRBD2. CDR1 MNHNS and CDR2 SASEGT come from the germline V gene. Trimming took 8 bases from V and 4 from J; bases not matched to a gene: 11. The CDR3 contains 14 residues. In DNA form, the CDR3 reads TGTGCCAGCTCCGCGATCCTGGGGGGGTACGAGCAGTACTTC. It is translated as CASSAILGGYEQYF.

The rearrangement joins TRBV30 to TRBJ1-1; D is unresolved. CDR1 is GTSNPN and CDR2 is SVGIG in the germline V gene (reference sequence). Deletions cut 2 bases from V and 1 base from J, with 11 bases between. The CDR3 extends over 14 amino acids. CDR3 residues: CAWSMSAQNTEAFF. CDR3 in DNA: TGTGCCTGGAGTATGTCAGCTCAGAACACTGAAGCTTTCTTT. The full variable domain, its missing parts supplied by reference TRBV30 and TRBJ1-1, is SQTIHQWPATLVQPVGSPLSLECTVEGTSNPNLYWYRQAAGRGLQLLFYSVGIGQISSEVPQNLSASRPQDRQFILSSKKLLLSDSGFYLCAWSMSAQNTEAFFGQGTRLTVV.

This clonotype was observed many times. The chain's CDR3 is CSAEDTYQETQYF. In DNA, the CDR3 is TGCAGTGCTGAGGACACGTATCAAGAGACCCAGTACTTC. This chain connects TRBV20-1 to TRBJ2-5, with a weak D call TRBD1 (5 bases). The V gene's germline CDR1 is DFQATT and CDR2 SNEGSKA (reference sequence). The germline V and J ends were trimmed by 5 bases and 2 bases, with 12 bases remaining between them. The CDR3 totals 13 residues.

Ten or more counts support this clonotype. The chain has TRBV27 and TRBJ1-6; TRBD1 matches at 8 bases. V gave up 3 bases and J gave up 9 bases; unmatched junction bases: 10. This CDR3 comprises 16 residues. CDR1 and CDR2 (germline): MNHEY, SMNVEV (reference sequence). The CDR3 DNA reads TGTGCCAGCAGTTTCCGTACCGGGACAGGAGGTTCACCCCTCCACTTT. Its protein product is CASSFRTGTGGSPLHF.

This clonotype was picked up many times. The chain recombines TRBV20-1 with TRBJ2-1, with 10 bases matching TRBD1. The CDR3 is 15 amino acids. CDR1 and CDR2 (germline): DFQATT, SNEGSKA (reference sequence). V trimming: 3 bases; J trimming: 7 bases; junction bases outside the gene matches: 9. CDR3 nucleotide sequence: TGCAGTGCTAGGCGTATGGGGACAGGGGAGAATGAGCAGTTCTTC. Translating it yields CSARRMGTGENEQFF.

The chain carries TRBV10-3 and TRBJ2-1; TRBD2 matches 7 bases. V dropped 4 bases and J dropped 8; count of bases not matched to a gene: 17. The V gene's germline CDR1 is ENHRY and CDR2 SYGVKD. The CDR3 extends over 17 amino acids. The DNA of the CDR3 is TGTGCCATCAGTGGTCCCCTAGGCGGGAGAGCTAAGGATGAGCAGTTCTTC. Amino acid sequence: CAISGPLGGRAKDEQFF.